Each of the 25 T cell receptor beta chains below was sequenced from the same sample in a study of blood T cell repertoires in COVID-19. Measured with immunoSEQ multiplex PCR; TCRdb has only the in-frame clones, and not every one. The sample records some 200,000 clones, roughly 84% being singletons. Specimen: peripheral blood. These receptors originate from a woman aged 40 to 50 who had recovered from COVID-19.

The rearrangement uses TRBV10-3 and TRBJ1-1, with a possible D match to TRBD1 (5 bases). Germline CDR1 and CDR2: ENHRY and SYGVKD. This CDR3 has 17 residues. V was pared by 0 bases and J by 6 bases, with 20 bases between. Here the CDR3 reads CAISESGPGDIGAEAFF. In nucleotides, the CDR3 is TGTGCCATCAGTGAGTCGGGGCCTGGGGATATTGGCGCTGAAGCTTTCTTT.

In this sample, this clone turned up a few times. The CDR3 sequence is CASNHRGNTEAFF. The CDR3 DNA is TGTGCCAGCAATCACAGGGGGAACACTGAAGCTTTCTTT. This chain joins TRBV6-5 and TRBJ1-1, with 7 positions matching TRBD1. V was pared by 7 bases and J by 1 base, with 3 bases of the junction left unmatched. In germline, CDR1 is MNHEY, CDR2 SVGAGI. This CDR3 has 13 amino acids.

V gene TRBV9 combines with J gene TRBJ1-6, with TRBD1 as a possible D gene (5 bases). The ends were cut back, 4 bases at V and 9 bases at J, with 20 bases in the middle. CDR3 size: 16 residues. Germline-derived CDR1 and CDR2 are SGDLS and YYNGEE. In DNA form, the CDR3 reads TGTGCCAGCAGCTCAGGGCTTTCGGGCTACGGTTCACCCCTCCACTTT. As protein: CASSSGLSGYGSPLHF.

CDR3 sequence reads: CASSWTGGASYEQYF. For the CDR3, the DNA is TGTGCCAGCAGCTGGACAGGGGGTGCCTCCTACGAGCAGTACTTC. The V gene is TRBV6-2 or TRBV6-3, the J gene TRBJ2-7; 10 bases map to TRBD1. This CDR3 comprises 15 residues. V lost 6 bases and J lost 0; bases outside the gene matches: 5. Looked up from germline, CDR1 is MNHEY and CDR2 is SVGEGT.

This clone was seen a single time. This chain connects TRBV7-9 to TRBJ2-7; maybe TRBD2 (6 bases). Per germline, CDR1 SEHNR and CDR2 FQNEAQ (reference sequence). The CDR3 sequence is 15 residues long. Trimming left V 3 bases short and J 0 bases short, with 12 bases between. The CDR3 here is CASSFPGGGSYEQYF. As DNA, the CDR3 is TGTGCCAGCAGCTTCCCCGGGGGAGGCTCCTACGAGCAGTACTTC.

This chain links TRBV7-2 with TRBJ2-4; D is perhaps TRBD1 (6 bases). Trimming took off 2 bases at V and 11 bases at J, with 13 bases between the two ends. CDR3 length: 13 residues. In germline, CDR1 is SGHTA, CDR2 FQGNSA. CDR3 in amino acids: CASSLLYRALQYF. The DNA for the CDR3 is TGTGCCAGCAGCTTATTATACAGGGCTCTTCAGTACTTC.

The chain has TRBV10-3 and TRBJ1-1; D remains ambiguous. The germline CDR1 and CDR2 sequences are ENHRY and SYGVKD. The germline V and J ends were trimmed by 3 bases and 1 base, with 12 bases remaining between them. This CDR3 region has 15 residues. The CDR3: CAISDRSGWNTEAFF. CDR3 nucleotides: TGTGCCATCAGTGATCGGAGCGGATGGAACACTGAAGCTTTCTTT.

The V and J genes are TRBV28 and TRBJ1-5; 9 bases line up with TRBD1. After removal of 6 bases from V and 6 bases from J, the junction contained 9 bases not matched to a gene. This CDR3 spans 15 amino acids. CDR1 and CDR2 (germline): MDHEN, SYDVKM. CDR3 bases: TGTGCCAGCAGGTCCGGGACAGGGTTCGGTCAGCCCCAGCATTTT. Translation gives CASRSGTGFGQPQHF. Using reference TRBV28 and TRBJ1-5 for the parts outside the CDR3, the full variable domain is DVKVTQSSRYLVKRTGEKVFLECVQDMDHENMFWYRQDPGLGLRLIYFSYDVKMKEKGDIPEGYSVSREKKERFSLILESASTNQTSMYLCASRSGTGFGQPQHFGDGTRLSIL.

Only one count was recorded for this clone. J is TRBJ1-2 and V is TRBV11-2, with TRBD1 identical over 9 bases. Germline V gene sequence: CDR1 SGHAT, CDR2 FQNNGV. This CDR3 has 17 residues. V was clipped by 1 base and J by 4 bases; unmatched bases: 10. This CDR3 reads CASSLGYGTGNFYGYTF. In DNA, the CDR3 is TGTGCCAGCAGCTTAGGATACGGGACAGGGAACTTCTATGGCTACACCTTC.

There are a few counts of this clone. The chain recombines TRBV7-9 with TRBJ1-4; TRBD1 aligns across 7 bases. The germline V gene has CDR1 SEHNR and CDR2 FQNEAQ (reference sequence). This CDR3 spans 14 amino acids. The V and J ends lost 2 bases and 8 bases, in that order; junction bases with no gene match: 5. In DNA, the CDR3 is TGTGCCAGCAGCTTACTTAGCAGGGGGGAAAAACTGTTTTTT. It translates to CASSLLSRGEKLFF.

On this clone: A much larger clone sits a single nucleotide away, making a read error possible. This rearrangement joins TRBV7-9 to TRBJ1-2; 11 bases line up with TRBD1. This CDR3 is 13 amino acids long. Germline V gene lookup returns CDR1 SEHNR and CDR2 FQNEAQ (reference sequence). Germline trimming cut 3 bases from V and 7 bases from J; bases unmatched to any gene: 1. The CDR3 nucleotides read TGTGCCAGCAGCTTGGGGACAGGGGGTGGCTACACCTTC. Translated, it gives CASSLGTGGGYTF.

This sequence joins TRBV4-3 and TRBJ2-1; 11 nucleotides match TRBD2. Germline loops: CDR1 LGHNA, CDR2 YSLEER. The V and J ends lost 1 base and 5 bases, in that order; junction bases with no gene match: 4. The CDR3 runs to 16 residues. Written as DNA, the CDR3 is TGCGCCAGCAGCCAAGGACTAGCGGGGATCGACAATGAGCAGTTCTTC. Its protein is CASSQGLAGIDNEQFF.

A few counts support this clone. This chain joins TRBV5-1 and TRBJ2-5, with 7 nucleotides matching TRBD1. With 4 bases clipped from V and 4 bases from J, the junction kept 10 bases outside the gene matches. Germline CDR1 is SGHRS and CDR2 is YFSETQ. The CDR3 spans 15 residues. The CDR3 DNA follows: TGCGCCAGCAGCCTATGGAGACAGGGAAGAGAGACCCAGTACTTC. As protein: CASSLWRQGRETQYF.

This chain links TRBV24-1 with TRBJ1-2; no clear D gene. V was shortened by 4 bases and J by 4 bases, with 9 bases between the two germline ends. CDR1 is KGHDR, CDR2 SFDVKD, per germline. The CDR3 extends over 13 amino acids. In DNA form, the CDR3 reads TGTGCCACCAGTGACAGTGGGAGCTATGGCTACACCTTC. Translating it yields CATSDSGSYGYTF.

This clone was seen a single time. CDR3 in amino acids: CAISQGTEGKTQYF. CDR3 DNA sequence: TGTGCCATCAGCCAAGGGACAGAGGGGAAGACCCAGTACTTC. The V call is TRBV10-3, the J call TRBJ2-5; 7 bases fit TRBD1. The V gene end was trimmed by 6 bases and the J gene end by 6 bases; junction bases not matched to a gene: 10. The CDR3 has 14 amino acids. Germline CDR1 and CDR2: ENHRY and SYGVKD.

The rearrangement uses TRBV5-6 and TRBJ1-2, with unresolved D. Germline V lookup: CDR1 SGHDT, CDR2 YYEEEE. V shed 5 bases and J shed 2 bases, with 10 bases lying between them. The CDR3 has 13 amino acids. CDR3 sequence: CASRRTGNYGYTF. The CDR3 DNA follows: TGTGCCAGCAGGCGGACGGGGAACTATGGCTACACCTTC.

This clone was seen just once. The chain has TRBV3-1 (or the pseudogene TRBV3-2) and TRBJ2-2; 14 bases are shared with TRBD2. V lost 3 bases and J lost 4; bases outside the gene matches: 7. CDR3 length: 18 amino acids. Looked up from germline, CDR1 is LGHDT and CDR2 is YNNKEL (reference sequence). CDR3 DNA sequence: TGTGCCAGCAGCCAGGGACTAGCGGGGGCCCCGGGCACCGGGGAGCTGTTTTTT. It translates to CASSQGLAGAPGTGELFF.

The chain joins TRBV30 to TRBJ1-4, with no clear D. This CDR3 spans 15 amino acids. Germline assignment: CDR1 GTSNPN and CDR2 SVGIG (reference sequence). Trimming took off 4 bases at V and 8 bases at J, with 20 bases between the two ends. The CDR3 reads CAWTAAGNIGEKLFF. In nucleotides, the CDR3 is TGTGCCTGGACCGCTGCGGGGAATATTGGGGAAAAACTGTTTTTT.

V and J are TRBV6-5 and TRBJ2-5; no clear D. This CDR3 has 15 amino acids. The germline V and J ends were trimmed by 5 bases and 5 bases, with 18 bases remaining between them. CDR1 MNHEY and CDR2 SVGAGI come from the germline V gene. CDR3 region: CASSLEASSWETQYF. In nucleotides, the CDR3 is TGTGCCAGCAGTCTCGAGGCGAGTAGCTGGGAGACCCAGTACTTC.

This clone was seen only once. Other DNA variants within this sample encode the same CDR3. The rearrangement joins TRBV5-4 to TRBJ2-7; TRBD1 matches at 7 bases. Germline CDR1 reads SGHNT; CDR2 reads YYREEE (reference sequence). After removal of 2 bases from V and 2 bases from J, the junction contained 1 base not matched to a gene. The CDR3 loop spans 13 amino acids. In DNA form, the CDR3 reads TGTGCCAGCAGCTTCGACAGGGCCTACGAGCAGTACTTC. Translated, it gives CASSFDRAYEQYF.

This clone was recorded once. The chain links TRBV9 to TRBJ2-3; D is perhaps TRBD1 (5 bases). V lost 4 bases, J lost 0 bases, and 9 bases lay in between. This CDR3 has 14 residues. Germline CDR1 is SGDLS and CDR2 is YYNGEE. The CDR3 loop reads CASSQQASTDTQYF. In DNA form, the CDR3 reads TGTGCCAGCAGCCAACAGGCGAGCACAGATACGCAGTATTTT.

The V and J genes are TRBV6-4 and TRBJ2-7; perhaps TRBD2 as D (6 bases). CDR1 and CDR2 (germline): MRHNA, SNTAGT. V shed 2 bases and J shed 1 base, with 12 bases lying between them. The CDR3 is 15 amino acids. In DNA, the CDR3 is TGTGCCAGCAGTGACCGGGGGTTAGTATCCTACGAGCAGTACTTC. It is translated as CASSDRGLVSYEQYF.

V usage is TRBV7-8 and J usage is TRBJ1-2; 7 bases map to TRBD1. Germline values: CDR1 SGHVS, CDR2 FQNEAQ. J was trimmed by 0 bases and V by 1 base; bases with no gene match: 5. This CDR3 has 16 amino acids. CDR3 sequence reads: CASSLGGTVANYGYTF. The CDR3, as DNA: TGTGCCAGCAGCTTAGGGGGGACAGTAGCTAACTATGGCTACACCTTC.

The chain recombines TRBV5-1 with TRBJ1-2; weak D call: TRBD1 (6 bases). Trimming pared 0 bases from V and 2 bases from J, leaving 14 bases between. The germline V gene encodes CDR1 SGHRS and CDR2 YFSETQ. The CDR3 extends over 16 amino acids. Written as DNA, the CDR3 is TGCGCCAGCAGCTTGGGGGCTCCAGGGGAAAACTATGGCTACACCTTC. Translating it yields CASSLGAPGENYGYTF.

J is TRBJ1-2 and V is TRBV5-6; 9 positions match TRBD1. The V gene's germline CDR1 is SGHDT and CDR2 YYEEEE. Germline trimming cut 4 bases from V and 5 bases from J; bases unmatched to any gene: 9. This CDR3 has 15 amino acids. Here the CDR3 reads CASSGTGGEIYGYTF. The CDR3 nucleotides read TGTGCCAGCAGCGGTACAGGGGGCGAAATATATGGCTACACCTTC.